The 24 T cell receptor beta chains listed next were all sequenced from one sample in a study of T-cell memory formation after mild COVID-19. Via MiXCR, TCRdb re-called the 5' RACE reads, giving one row per CDR3 protein. The sample lists roughly 170,000 distinct CDR3 sequences, around a sixth occurring once. The specimen was PBMCs or a T cell subset sorted from them (not recorded which). The receptors originated from a young man who had mild COVID-19 (a few samples of this study predate the infection). Cell type and time point are not known.

This rearrangement joins TRBV7-3 to TRBJ1-5; D is unclear. CDR1 is SGHTA and CDR2 is FQGTGA in the germline V gene. The CDR3 has 13 residues. V lost 0 bases to trimming and J lost 5 bases, with 5 bases between them. CDR3 sequence: CASSLTKDQPQHF. As DNA, the CDR3 is TGTGCCAGCAGCTTAACGAAGGATCAGCCCCAGCATTTT.

This clonotype appeared many times. The chain employs TRBV7-2 and TRBJ2-7; either TRBD1 or TRBD2 may fit D (7 bases each). V shed 5 bases and J shed 6 bases, with 20 bases lying between them. The CDR3 runs 15 residues. CDR1 is SGHTA and CDR2 is FQGNSA in the germline V gene. CDR3 sequence (DNA): TGTGCCAGCAGCAGGAACAGGGGCCCGGGGGGCGAGCAGTACTTC. This gives the protein CASSRNRGPGGEQYF.

This clonotype was observed a few times. The J gene is TRBJ1-1, the V gene TRBV7-9; 8 bases line up with TRBD1. Germline CDR1 reads SEHNR; CDR2 reads FQNEAQ (reference sequence). J lost 4 bases, V lost 5 bases, and 3 bases had no gene match. This CDR3 spans 13 amino acids. CDR3 residues: CASSRTGTTEAFF. The CDR3, as DNA: TGTGCCAGCAGCAGGACAGGGACCACTGAAGCTTTCTTT.

This clonotype was seen only a few times. The V gene is TRBV5-4, the J gene TRBJ2-5; 14 bases match TRBD2. Trimming removed 4 bases from V and 5 bases from J; junction bases left unmatched: 13. The CDR3 runs 18 residues. CDR1 is SGHNT and CDR2 is YYREEE in the germline V gene (reference sequence). DNA for the CDR3: TGTGCCAGCAGCCGGCCCCGACTAGCGGGGGGGCCTGAGGAGACCCAGTACTTC. Protein: CASSRPRLAGGPEETQYF.

In this sample, this clonotype turned up once. This chain uses TRBV5-1 with TRBJ1-6; 7 positions match TRBD1. CDR1 is SGHRS and CDR2 is YFSETQ in the germline V gene. V lost 7 bases to trimming and J lost 5 bases; unmatched junction nucleotides: 9. The CDR3 is made up of 15 amino acids. In DNA, the CDR3 is TGCGCCAGCGGACAGACAGGGATGCATAATTCACCCCTCCACTTT. Protein sequence: CASGQTGMHNSPLHF.

This chain joins TRBV7-2 and TRBJ2-7; 7 bases are a match to TRBD1. The CDR3 extends over 15 amino acids. The germline V gene encodes CDR1 SGHTA and CDR2 FQGNSA. Losses at the gene ends were 4 bases for V and 0 bases for J; bases not matched to a gene: 6. The CDR3, as DNA: TGTGCCAGCAGCTCCGACAGGGATCACTCCTACGAGCAGTACGTC. It codes for CASSSDRDHSYEQYV.

This chain connects TRBV20-1 to TRBJ1-1; D remains ambiguous. This CDR3 is 13 amino acids long. Between the trimmed V and J ends, which lost 3 bases and 1 base, there was a span of 9 bases. Per germline, CDR1 DFQATT and CDR2 SNEGSKA (reference sequence). The CDR3 protein is CSASRAGNTEAFF. The CDR3 nucleotides read TGCAGTGCTAGTAGGGCCGGGAACACTGAAGCTTTCTTT.

Only a few counts were recorded for this clonotype. V and J are TRBV27 and TRBJ2-1; unclear D gene. CDR1 is MNHEY, CDR2 SMNVEV, per germline (reference sequence). The V end lost 6 bases, the J end lost 9 bases, and 21 bases lay between the germline ends. The CDR3 sequence is 15 residues long. In DNA, the CDR3 is TGTGCCAGCAGGAGAGGAGCTTCCGATGGCGGTGAGCAGTTCTTC. Its protein is CASRRGASDGGEQFF.

This clonotype was detected a few times. This chain connects TRBV29-1 to TRBJ2-5; D perhaps matches TRBD2 (6 bases). Germline lookup yields CDR1 SQVTM and CDR2 ANQGSEA. The CDR3 has 13 residues. Trimming removed 4 bases from V and 5 bases from J, with 14 bases in between. For the CDR3, the DNA is TGCAGCGTTGTTAAGGGAGGTAGGGAGACCCAGTACTTC. It specifies CSVVKGGRETQYF.

This clonotype was counted only a few times. This chain connects TRBV12-3 or TRBV12-4 to TRBJ1-1; the D gene is possibly TRBD1 (6 bases). This CDR3 region has 12 residues. Trimming removed 3 bases at V and 7 bases at J, with 9 bases between. The DNA for the CDR3 is TGTGCCAGCAGTTTTGGGACATTTGAAGCTTTCTTT. The encoded protein is CASSFGTFEAFF.

This clonotype has more than one count but fewer than ten. This chain links TRBV5-1 with TRBJ2-4; TRBD1 might be the D (6 bases). V dropped 4 bases and J dropped 8 bases, with 16 bases sitting between them. Germline-derived CDR1 and CDR2 are SGHRS and YFSETQ. The CDR3 is made up of 14 amino acids. The CDR3 DNA follows: TGCGCCAGCAGCCCCCCTGGCGAGGGGGACATTCAGTACTTC. Its protein product is CASSPPGEGDIQYF.

The V and J genes are TRBV4-2 and TRBJ1-2; D remains unclear. The CDR3 has 14 residues. Germline V gives CDR1 LGHNA, CDR2 YNFKEQ. V gave up 0 bases and J gave up 4 bases, with 9 bases separating them. The CDR3 coding sequence is TGTGCCAGCAGCCAAGAAGCTGGTAGCTATGGCTACACCTTC. Translation gives CASSQEAGSYGYTF.

DNA for the CDR3: TGTGCCAGCAGCACGCCAACGGGGGCGGGCAATGAGCAGTTCTTC. Translated: CASSTPTGAGNEQFF. The rearrangement links TRBV7-3 to TRBJ2-1, with D perhaps assigned TRBD1 or TRBD2 (6 bases each). V lost 5 bases to trimming and J lost 6 bases, with 17 bases between them. CDR3 length: 15 residues. CDR1 and CDR2 (germline): SGHTA, FQGTGA.

V gene TRBV18 combines with J gene TRBJ2-1; 7 nucleotides line up with TRBD1. In germline, CDR1 is KGHSH, CDR2 LQKENI. The CDR3 totals 13 residues. With 3 bases clipped from V and 9 bases from J, the junction kept 5 bases outside the gene matches. CDR3 DNA: TGTGCCAGCTCACCTCTCGACAGGGTTGAGCAGTTCTTC. It is translated as CASSPLDRVEQFF.

Comment on this clonotype: One end of the junction fails to match germline, which may point to a read error. The chain combines TRBV7-3 with TRBJ2-3; possible D gene TRBD2, 6 bases. The CDR3 has 13 amino acids. Germline CDR1 and CDR2: SGHTA and FQGTGA. CDR3 nucleotide sequence: TGTGCCACCAGCGCAACTAGCTCGGATACGCAGTATTTT. Protein: CATSATSSDTQYF. The variable domain in full, completed from reference TRBV7-3 and TRBJ2-3, reads GAGVSQTPSNKVTEKGKYVELRCDPISGHTALYWYRQSLGQGPEFLIYFQGTGAADDSGLPNDRFFAVRPEGSVSTLKIQRTERGDSAVYLCATSATSSDTQYFGPGTRLTVL.

V usage is TRBV7-2 and J usage is TRBJ2-7, with unresolved D. The V gene's germline CDR1 is SGHTA and CDR2 FQGNSA. The CDR3 contains 14 residues. V lost 0 bases and J lost 6, with 12 bases in between. CDR3 sequence: CASSLAVILGEQYF. CDR3 nucleotides: TGTGCCAGCAGCTTAGCGGTGATTTTGGGCGAGCAGTACTTC.

The chain combines TRBV7-7 with TRBJ2-2, with no clear D. Germline V gene sequence: CDR1 SSHAT, CDR2 FNYEAQ (reference sequence). The CDR3 sequence is 13 residues long. Trimming cost V 1 base and J 8 bases, with 8 bases left between them. The CDR3 here is CASSLDAYGELFF. The CDR3, as DNA: TGTGCCAGCAGCTTAGACGCTTATGGGGAGCTGTTTTTT.

The table lists this clonotype with a few counts. This chain joins TRBV28 and TRBJ1-5; 8 bases are shared with TRBD1. Trimming removed 6 bases from V and 5 bases from J; junction bases left unmatched: 6. This CDR3 is 14 amino acids long. Per the germline V gene, CDR1 is MDHEN and CDR2 is SYDVKM. The CDR3: CASSRQGSYQPQHF. DNA of the CDR3: TGTGCCAGCAGCAGACAGGGGAGTTATCAGCCCCAGCATTTT.

A few counts support this clonotype. The chain couples TRBV6-2 or TRBV6-3 to TRBJ1-1; D not resolved. Trimming removed 6 bases at V and 8 bases at J, with 13 bases between. The CDR3 is 12 amino acids. The germline V gene encodes CDR1 MNHEY and CDR2 SVGEGT. This CDR3 is CASSPVGLEAFF. CDR3 bases: TGTGCCAGCAGCCCCGTAGGACTGGAAGCTTTCTTT.

V usage is TRBV12-3 or TRBV12-4 and J usage is TRBJ1-6, with D possibly matching TRBD1 (6 bases). This CDR3 is built from 15 residues. V lost 7 bases and J lost 0, with 10 bases in between. CDR3 in amino acids: CASNRQASYNSPLHF. CDR3 DNA sequence: TGTGCCAGCAATAGACAGGCCTCCTATAATTCACCCCTCCACTTT.

This clonotype was counted a few times. The DNA of the CDR3 is TGCGCCAGCAGCCAAGATCGCGACAGGGACGTAGATACGCAGTATTTT. It codes for CASSQDRDRDVDTQYF. The chain combines TRBV4-3 with TRBJ2-3; 7 positions match TRBD1. Germline loops: CDR1 LGHNA, CDR2 YSLEER. This CDR3 has 16 amino acids. The J segment lost 5 bases and the V segment lost 0 bases, leaving 8 bases of the junction unmatched.

In its sample, this clonotype was seen a few times. The chain employs TRBV6-6 and TRBJ2-1; D unresolved. The germline CDR1 and CDR2 sequences are MNHNY and SVGAGI (reference sequence). The CDR3 runs 11 residues. With 1 base removed from V and 8 bases from J, the gap between germline ends came to 3 bases. DNA of the CDR3: TGTGCCAGCAGTTACTGGGATGAGCAGTTCTTC. It codes for CASSYWDEQFF.

This clonotype was found a few times. V and J are TRBV20-1 and TRBJ1-6, with a possible D match to TRBD1 (6 bases). The germline V and J ends were trimmed by 0 bases and 7 bases, with 10 bases remaining between them. From germline, CDR1 is DFQATT and CDR2 SNEGSKA (reference sequence). This CDR3 is built from 14 residues. The CDR3 loop is CSARDTGRNSPLHF. CDR3 in DNA: TGCAGTGCTAGAGATACAGGGAGGAATTCACCCCTCCACTTT.

This clonotype was counted a few times. The CDR3, as DNA: TGTGCCAGCAGTCGAGACAGGTTCGGCTACACCTTC. Translated: CASSRDRFGYTF. The J gene is TRBJ1-2, the V gene TRBV6-5, with a weak D call TRBD1 (6 bases). The V and J ends lost 5 bases and 8 bases respectively, with 12 bases between them. This CDR3 comprises 12 residues. Germline V gives CDR1 MNHEY, CDR2 SVGAGI.